A selection of T cell receptor beta chains follows, all from one sample in a study of patients and donors after allogeneic stem cell transplantation. Via MiXCR, TCRdb re-called the RT-PCR reads, giving one row per CDR3 protein. Of roughly 940,000 distinct CDR3 sequences detected, roughly 18% appear once; the ten largest clones hold 6%. Sequenced sample: blood, either unsorted or a sorted T cell fraction (not recorded which). Every receptor here comes from a human donor who was either an allogeneic HSCT recipient or a stem cell or donor lymphocyte infusion donor (not recorded which). It is not recorded whose cells these are; they may come from a transplant donor. Each CDR3 is given with its conserved first and last residue. Each record gives: V gene, D gene, clone size, J gene, CDR3 protein, CDR3 DNA. A D gene is named only where the DNA matches it firmly. For some rows the clone size is stated as once, few or many, or as a class when expanded; others skip it.

V: TRBV5-6; D: TRBD2; size: few; J: TRBJ2-7; CDR3: CASSSPWGGYEQYF; DNA: TGTGCCAGCAGCTCACCATGGGGGGGCTACGAGCAGTACTTC
V: TRBV5-6; D: TRBD2; size: .; J: TRBJ2-5; CDR3: CASSSPGLAQETQYF; DNA: TGTGCCAGCAGCTCACCGGGACTAGCACAAGAGACCCAGTACTTC
V: TRBV21-1; D: .; size: few; J: TRBJ2-3; CDR3: CASSTWGLDRGSVTDTQYF; DNA: TGTGCCAGCAGCACATGGGGGTTGGACAGGGGAAGTGTGACAGATACGCAGTATTTT
V: TRBV3-1; D: .; size: .; J: TRBJ2-4; CDR3: CASSYRSVYHPTKNIQYF; DNA: TGTGCCAGCAGCTATCGATCCGTCTACCATCCGACCAAAAACATTCAGTACTTC
V: TRBV7-9; D: TRBD2; size: few; J: TRBJ2-5; CDR3: CASSSAGGKETQYF; DNA: TGTGCCAGCAGCTCAGCGGGAGGGAAGGAGACCCAGTACTTC
V: TRBV7-2; D: .; size: few; J: TRBJ2-5; CDR3: CASARPRETQYF; DNA: TGTGCCAGCGCAAGACCCAGAGAGACCCAGTACTTC
V: TRBV7-9; D: .; size: .; J: TRBJ1-5; CDR3: CASSYGHYSNQPQHF; DNA: TGTGCCAGCAGCTATGGACACTATAGCAATCAGCCCCAGCATTTT
V: TRBV28; D: .; size: few; J: TRBJ1-2; CDR3: CASVLPQGQYTF; DNA: TGTGCCAGCGTACTTCCACAGGGCCAATACACCTTC
V: TRBV27; D: .; size: .; J: TRBJ2-1; CDR3: CASSKVVSYNEQFF; DNA: TGTGCCAGCAGCAAAGTGGTCTCCTACAATGAGCAGTTCTTC
V: TRBV5-6; D: .; size: many; J: TRBJ2-2; CDR3: CASSPNTVTGELFF; DNA: TGTGCCAGCAGCCCTAACACGGTCACCGGGGAGCTGTTTTTT
V: TRBV5-1; D: .; size: .; J: TRBJ2-7; CDR3: CASSLPGGGGSYEQYF; DNA: TGCGCCAGCAGCCTCCCTGGAGGGGGAGGGTCCTACGAGCAGTACTTC
V: TRBV18; D: .; size: few; J: TRBJ2-5; CDR3: CASSPLEETQYF; DNA: TGTGCCAGCTCACCCCTCGAGGAGACCCAGTACTTC
V: TRBV3-1; D: .; size: .; J: TRBJ2-7; CDR3: CASRQTGLYEQYF; DNA: TGTGCCAGCCGCCAAACGGGACTTTACGAGCAGTACTTC
V: TRBV20-1; D: TRBD1; size: .; J: TRBJ2-1; CDR3: CSARDMTAGDRVWNEQFF; DNA: TGCAGTGCTAGAGATATGACCGCTGGGGACAGGGTATGGAATGAGCAGTTCTTC
V: TRBV6-1; D: .; size: .; J: TRBJ2-3; CDR3: CASSEAVSYHPPFGTQYF; DNA: TGTGCCAGCAGTGAAGCGGTTTCTTACCACCCACCTTTTGGGACGCAGTATTTT
V: TRBV9; D: TRBD1; size: few; J: TRBJ1-3; CDR3: CASSAYDRGNTIYF; DNA: TGTGCCAGCAGCGCCTATGACAGGGGCAACACCATATATTTT
V: TRBV18; D: .; size: many; J: TRBJ2-3; CDR3: CASSPRVSGADTQYF; DNA: TGTGCCAGCTCACCACGCGTGTCAGGGGCAGATACGCAGTATTTT
V: TRBV18; D: .; size: .; J: TRBJ2-7; CDR3: CASSPKLAQGSEQYF; DNA: TGTGCCAGCTCACCAAAACTCGCCCAGGGTTCCGAGCAGTACTTC
V: TRBV5-1; D: TRBD2; size: few; J: TRBJ2-1; CDR3: CASSLVGGRASYNEQFF; DNA: TGCGCCAGCAGCTTGGTTGGCGGGAGGGCCTCCTACAATGAGCAGTTCTTC
V: TRBV21-1; D: .; size: many; J: TRBJ2-7; CDR3: CASSKRDPARDEEQYF; DNA: TGTGCCAGCAGCAAAAGGGACCCAGCGAGAGATGAGGAGCAGTACTTC
V: TRBV20-1; D: TRBD1; size: .; J: TRBJ2-7; CDR3: CSVRPAGTGDYDQYF; DNA: TGCAGTGTCCGTCCGGCGGGGACAGGGGACTACGACCAGTACTTC
V: TRBV7-3; D: .; size: once; J: TRBJ1-1; CDR3: CASSRTMNTEAFF; DNA: TGTGCCAGCAGCCGAACGATGAACACTGAAGCTTTCTTT
V: TRBV4-3; D: .; size: few; J: TRBJ1-1; CDR3: CASSHEGRLLNTEAFF; DNA: TGCGCCAGCAGCCACGAGGGGCGGCTTTTGAACACTGAAGCTTTCTTT
V: TRBV12-3/TRBV12-4; D: .; size: .; J: TRBJ1-4; CDR3: CASRRGGPANEKLFF; DNA: TGTGCCAGCAGAAGGGGGGGACCAGCTAATGAAAAACTGTTTTTT
V: TRBV2; D: .; size: many; J: TRBJ2-7; CDR3: CASSLQYEQYF; DNA: TGTGCCAGCAGCCTACAGTACGAGCAGTACTTC
V: TRBV20-1; D: .; size: few; J: TRBJ2-5; CDR3: CSARVSASRETQYF; DNA: TGCAGTGCTAGAGTCTCGGCTAGCAGGGAGACCCAGTACTTC
V: TRBV12-3/TRBV12-4; D: .; size: .; J: TRBJ1-1; CDR3: CASSFFAEAFF; DNA: TGTGCCAGCAGTTTTTTCGCTGAAGCTTTCTTT
V: TRBV12-3/TRBV12-4; D: .; size: many; J: TRBJ2-1; CDR3: CASSFRSLENNEQFF; DNA: TGTGCCAGCAGTTTTAGGAGTTTAGAGAACAATGAGCAGTTCTTC
V: TRBV2; D: TRBD2; size: .; J: TRBJ2-1; CDR3: CASKTSGLQGDEQFF; DNA: TGTGCCAGCAAGACTAGCGGTCTCCAAGGGGATGAGCAGTTCTTC
V: TRBV12-3/TRBV12-4; D: .; size: many; J: TRBJ1-1; CDR3: CASTTGGLTEAFF; DNA: TGTGCCAGCACCACGGGGGGACTAACTGAAGCTTTCTTT
V: TRBV29-1; D: TRBD2; size: .; J: TRBJ2-2; CDR3: CSGQAGNTGELFF; DNA: TGCAGCGGTCAAGCGGGAAACACCGGGGAGCTGTTTTTT
V: TRBV12-3/TRBV12-4; D: .; size: many; J: TRBJ1-5; CDR3: CASSPVRGTGNQPQHF; DNA: TGTGCCAGCAGCCCGGTGCGGGGAACGGGGAATCAGCCCCAGCATTTT
V: TRBV2; D: .; size: .; J: TRBJ1-5; CDR3: CASSELSVNSNQPQHF; DNA: TGTGCCAGCAGTGAACTGTCAGTTAATAGCAATCAGCCCCAGCATTTT
V: TRBV11-2; D: TRBD1; size: .; J: TRBJ1-2; CDR3: CASSADRDYGYTF; DNA: TGTGCCAGCAGCGCCGACAGGGACTATGGCTACACCTTC
V: TRBV12-3/TRBV12-4; D: .; size: few; J: TRBJ2-1; CDR3: CASGGLPSYNEQFF; DNA: TGTGCCAGCGGCGGCCTACCCTCCTACAATGAGCAGTTCTTC
V: TRBV6-5; D: .; size: few; J: TRBJ2-3; CDR3: CASSYGVQPDTQYF; DNA: TGTGCCAGCAGTTACGGGGTCCAGCCAGATACGCAGTATTTT
V: TRBV12-3/TRBV12-4; D: TRBD2; size: few; J: TRBJ2-1; CDR3: CASSSASGLYNEQFF; DNA: TGTGCCAGCAGTTCTGCTAGCGGGTTATACAATGAGCAGTTCTTC